These T cell receptor beta chains were read from a single sample in a study of cytomegalovirus exposure and HLA in healthy donors. Sequenced by immunoSEQ multiplex PCR; TCRdb stores in-frame clones only, minus some. There are about 120,000 clones in the sample; 81% occur only once, and approximately 2.2% lies in the top ten. Sequencing input: PBMCs. These receptors originate from a woman aged 35 to 49 in good health and CMV-seronegative. Both conserved end residues are part of each CDR3. The D gene is left open where the match is weak. Clone size is shown for a subset of rows, as once, few, many or a class of expanded clone.

V gene	clone size	J gene	D gene	CDR3 protein	CDR3 DNA
TRBV7-3	.	TRBJ2-3	TRBD2	CASSLAGPTDTQYF	TGTGCCAGCAGTTTAGCGGGACCCACAGATACGCAGTATTTT
TRBV5-1	.	TRBJ2-2	TRBD2	CASSLTVAGVAGELFF	TGCGCCAGCAGCTTGACCGTAGCGGGGGTGGCCGGGGAGCTGTTTTTT
TRBV6-6	.	TRBJ2-7	TRBD1	CASSTGQGGYEQYF	TGTGCCAGCAGTACGGGACAGGGGGGGTACGAGCAGTACTTC
TRBV10-3	.	TRBJ1-1	.	CAINSGPSQAEAFF	TGTGCCATCAACTCCGGGCCATCACAGGCTGAAGCTTTCTTT
TRBV5-1	.	TRBJ1-1	.	CASSFKQGSGEAFF	TGCGCCAGCAGCTTTAAACAGGGATCGGGTGAAGCTTTCTTT
TRBV18	.	TRBJ2-7	TRBD1	CASSQSGTGAYEQYF	TGTGCCAGCTCACAGTCCGGCACAGGGGCATACGAGCAGTACTTC
TRBV7-6	.	TRBJ2-1	TRBD2	CASSPLAGGSRNEQFF	TGTGCCAGCAGCCCGCTAGCGGGAGGGAGTAGAAATGAGCAGTTCTTC
TRBV29-1	.	TRBJ2-7	.	CSVESYEQYF	TGCAGCGTTGAGTCGTACGAGCAGTACTTC
TRBV9	.	TRBJ1-6	.	CASSVGRGSSYNSPLHF	TGTGCCAGCAGCGTAGGAAGGGGGAGCTCCTATAATTCACCCCTCCACTTT
TRBV27	.	TRBJ2-3	TRBD2	CASSLAGGPADTQYF	TGTGCCAGCAGTTTAGCGGGAGGGCCTGCAGATACGCAGTATTTT
TRBV6-1	.	TRBJ1-4	.	CVSRFGGNEKLFF	TGTGTCAGCAGGTTTGGGGGGAATGAAAAACTGTTTTTT
TRBV7-3	once	TRBJ2-3	.	CASSLRQGGTDTQYF	TGTGCCAGCAGCTTAAGGCAGGGGGGAACAGATACGCAGTATTTT
TRBV19	.	TRBJ1-1	.	CASSLPGRGTEAFF	TGTGCCAGTAGTCTACCAGGGAGGGGCACTGAAGCTTTCTTT
TRBV6-5	.	TRBJ1-1	.	CAISESGDTEAFF	TGTGCCATCAGTGAGTCGGGGGACACTGAAGCTTTCTTT
TRBV6-1	.	TRBJ2-1	.	CASSGAFLYNEQFF	TGTGCCAGCAGTGGGGCGTTCCTTTACAATGAGCAGTTCTTC
TRBV21-1	.	TRBJ1-5	.	CASSKDGTDTRSNQPQHF	TGTGCCAGCAGCAAAGATGGCACAGACACAAGAAGCAATCAGCCCCAGCATTTT
TRBV27	once	TRBJ2-1	TRBD2	CASSSTPLAAYNEQFF	TGTGCCAGCAGCAGTACTCCACTAGCGGCCTACAATGAGCAGTTCTTC
TRBV2	.	TRBJ1-5	TRBD1	CASSEANRDRDRPQHF	TGTGCCAGCAGTGAAGCAAACCGGGACAGGGATCGGCCCCAGCATTTT
TRBV10-3	.	TRBJ2-5	TRBD2	CAISEAAGGVTQYF	TGTGCCATCAGTGAGGCTGCGGGGGGAGTGACCCAGTACTTC
TRBV29-1	.	TRBJ1-1	TRBD1	CSVGGTGTGGAFF	TGCAGCGTTGGAGGGACAGGGACGGGTGGCGCTTTCTTT
TRBV7-9	once	TRBJ1-1	TRBD1	CASKFQGAGGTEAFF	TGTGCCAGCAAATTCCAGGGGGCTGGGGGCACTGAAGCTTTCTTT
TRBV19	.	TRBJ1-5	TRBD1	CASSIGTGYSNQPQHF	TGTGCCAGTAGTATAGGGACAGGATATAGCAATCAGCCCCAGCATTTT
TRBV5-1	.	TRBJ2-7	.	CASSAQTGTYEQYF	TGCGCCAGCAGCGCTCAGACAGGAACCTACGAGCAGTACTTC
TRBV7-9	.	TRBJ2-3	.	CASSLASLLADTQYF	TGTGCCAGCAGCTTAGCTAGCCTGCTCGCAGATACGCAGTATTTT
TRBV6-1	.	TRBJ2-7	TRBD2	CASSEISGGGNYEQYF	TGTGCCAGCAGTGAAATTTCGGGCGGGGGGAACTACGAGCAGTACTTC
TRBV5-4	.	TRBJ2-7	TRBD1	CASSHLGTGGHEQYF	TGTGCCAGCAGCCACCTTGGGACAGGGGGACACGAGCAGTACTTC
TRBV2	once	TRBJ2-7	.	CASSLIKYEQYF	TGTGCCAGCAGTCTAATAAAATACGAGCAGTACTTC
TRBV5-4	.	TRBJ2-2	TRBD1	CASSTRQGNTGELFF	TGTGCCAGCAGCACGAGACAGGGGAACACCGGGGAGCTGTTTTTT
TRBV5-1	once	TRBJ1-2	TRBD1	CASRPGTGKTNYGYTF	TGCGCCAGCAGACCCGGGACAGGGAAGACTAACTATGGCTACACCTTC
TRBV5-1	.	TRBJ2-1	TRBD2	CASSSGTSGSNEQFF	TGCGCCAGCAGTTCCGGGACTAGCGGGAGTAATGAGCAGTTCTTC
TRBV11-2	once	TRBJ1-2	TRBD1	CASSSDRAEGYTF	TGTGCCAGCAGCTCCGACAGGGCGGAGGGCTACACCTTC
TRBV6-5	.	TRBJ1-1	.	CASSSAGVNTEAFF	TGTGCCAGCAGTTCCGCGGGTGTGAACACTGAAGCCTTCTTT
TRBV5-1	once	TRBJ2-7	TRBD2	CASSWTSRLWLGEQYF	TGCGCCAGCAGCTGGACTAGTAGGCTCTGGTTAGGCGAGCAGTACTTC
TRBV5-4	once	TRBJ2-5	TRBD1	CASRRQGAGETQYF	TGTGCCAGCAGACGACAGGGGGCGGGGGAGACCCAGTACTTC
TRBV10-1	few	TRBJ1-1	.	CASSSGDTRSTEAFF	TGCGCCAGCAGCTCTGGGGACACAAGGAGCACTGAAGCTTTCTTT
TRBV4-2	.	TRBJ2-2	TRBD2	CASSRRGGLNTGELFF	TGTGCCAGCAGCCGCCGCGGGGGACTCAACACCGGGGAGCTGTTTTTT
TRBV18	.	TRBJ1-5	TRBD1	CASSPLRLRTGEQPQHF	TGTGCCAGCTCACCACTAAGATTACGGACAGGAGAACAGCCCCAGCATTTT
TRBV5-6	.	TRBJ2-1	.	CASSRGGGLGYNEQFF	TGTGCCAGCAGCAGGGGAGGGGGTTTGGGCTACAATGAGCAGTTCTTC
TRBV7-2	.	TRBJ1-2	.	CASSYREVGYGYTF	TGTGCCAGCAGCTACAGGGAAGTCGGATATGGCTACACCTTC
TRBV28	once	TRBJ2-3	TRBD2	CASRLAGSSTDTQYF	TGTGCCAGCAGGCTAGCGGGGTCTAGCACAGATACGCAGTATTTT
TRBV7-9	.	TRBJ2-7	.	CASSLGQGGSGYEQYF	TGTGCCAGCAGCTTAGGGCAGGGGGGATCAGGGTACGAGCAGTACTTC
TRBV18	once	TRBJ2-3	TRBD2	CASSLTSGSTSVTDTQYF	TGTGCCAGCTCACTTACTAGCGGGAGTACCTCGGTGACAGATACGCAGTATTTT
TRBV6-5	once	TRBJ2-7	TRBD1	CASSGQGRTYEQYF	TGTGCCAGCAGTGGACAGGGCCGAACCTACGAGCAGTACTTC
TRBV11-2	.	TRBJ1-1	.	CASSLKFGVSVTEAFF	TGTGCCAGCAGCTTAAAGTTTGGAGTTTCGGTCACTGAAGCTTTCTTT
TRBV10-2	once	TRBJ2-7	TRBD1	CASWGQGNEQYF	TGCGCCAGCTGGGGACAGGGGAACGAGCAGTACTTC
TRBV11-2	.	TRBJ2-7	TRBD2	CASSFIGTSGTYEQYF	TGTGCCAGCAGCTTTATTGGGACTAGCGGGACTTACGAGCAGTACTTC